This T cell receptor beta chain emerged from a study of blood T cell repertoires in COVID-19. Study-level background: COVID-19 samples from acute and convalescent phases originated in the United States, Italy and Spain. PBMCs, B-cell-depleted T cells, or T cells were the source of the cDNA or gDNA that made up the material.

This CDR3 is built from 14 residues. The germline gives CDR1 SGHTA, CDR2 FQGNSA. V lost 4 bases, J lost 3 bases, and 4 bases stayed unmatched. As handled by the study authors: Counts of nucleated cells, estimated from reference gene primer amplification, were obtained. The protocol was immunoSEQ multiplex PCR, while the TCRdb copy is restricted to in-frame clones and leaves out a portion. The D gene and trimming were derived from the DNA, and the V and J assignments and clone size from that table. The sample shows about 53,000 clones, more than 90% of them seen only once. This receptor was taken from a human donor in a cohort sampled during active COVID-19. The gene calls are TRBV7-2 and TRBJ2-5; 8 nucleotides align to TRBD2. The sequenced sample consisted of peripheral blood. DNA for the CDR3: TGTGCCAGCAGCTCGATGGGACTAGAAGAGACCCAGTACTTC. This encodes CASSSMGLEETQYF.